This T cell receptor (beta chain) was captured by sequencing in a study of PD-1 blockade in classical Hodgkin lymphoma. On the study more broadly: The study gave patients nivolumab 3 mg/kg intravenously every 2 weeks. Study-wide results and limits: Healthy donors reportedly exceeded newly diagnosed patients in baseline TCR diversity. Diversity in CD4+ TCRs, unlike that measured in CD8+ TCRs, had risen significantly by C4D1. For complete responders, baseline diversity was comparable to that of newly diagnosed patients.

Clones were read by immunoSEQ multiplex PCR, and TCRdb kept only the in-frame ones, dropping some. The table lists fewer than 30,000 clones, over 60% of them singletons. Time point denoted: cycle 4 day 1 (C4D1), after five to seven weeks of nivolumab. Every patient was affected by relapse after autologous stem cell transplantation, while exposure to brentuximab vedotin was not uniform. Comments on this clone: What it binds is unknown.

The germline V gene encodes CDR1 MDHEN and CDR2 SYDVKM. V shed 2 bases and J 7 bases; nucleotides not matched to a gene: 7. The CDR3 covers 15 residues. The sample consisted of peripheral blood mononuclear cells (PBMCs), taken before the fourth cycle of nivolumab. The sequence came from a human donor with classical Hodgkin lymphoma. The chain combines TRBV28 with TRBJ2-1, with 8 positions matching TRBD1. The CDR3 region is CASSLQGATFNEQFF. CDR3 bases: TGTGCCAGCAGTTTACAGGGGGCGACCTTTAATGAGCAGTTCTTC.